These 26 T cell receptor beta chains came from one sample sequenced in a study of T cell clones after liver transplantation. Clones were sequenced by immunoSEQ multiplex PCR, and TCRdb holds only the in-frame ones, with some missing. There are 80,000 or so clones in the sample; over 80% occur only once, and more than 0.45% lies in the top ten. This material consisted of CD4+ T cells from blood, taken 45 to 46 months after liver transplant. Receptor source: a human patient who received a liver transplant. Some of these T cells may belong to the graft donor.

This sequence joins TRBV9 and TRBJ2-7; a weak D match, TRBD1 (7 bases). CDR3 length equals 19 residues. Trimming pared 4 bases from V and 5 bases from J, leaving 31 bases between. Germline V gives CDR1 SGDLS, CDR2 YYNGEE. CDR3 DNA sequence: TGTGCCAGCAGCCCTAGACCACTCGAGACAGGGACTTTAACGAACGAGCAGTACTTC. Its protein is CASSPRPLETGTLTNEQYF.

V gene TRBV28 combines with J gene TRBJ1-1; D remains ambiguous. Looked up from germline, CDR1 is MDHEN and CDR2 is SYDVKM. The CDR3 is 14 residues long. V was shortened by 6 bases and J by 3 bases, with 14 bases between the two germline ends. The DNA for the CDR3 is TGTGCCAGCAGCCCAGTTTCGGGCCACACTGAAGCTTTCTTT. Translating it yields CASSPVSGHTEAFF.

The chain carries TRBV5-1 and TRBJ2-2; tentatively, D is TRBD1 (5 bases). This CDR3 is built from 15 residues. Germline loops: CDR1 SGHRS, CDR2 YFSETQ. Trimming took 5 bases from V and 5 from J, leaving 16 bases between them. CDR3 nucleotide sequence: TGCGCCAGCAGTCGCCTTGGACAAAATACCGGGGAGCTGTTTTTT. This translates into CASSRLGQNTGELFF.

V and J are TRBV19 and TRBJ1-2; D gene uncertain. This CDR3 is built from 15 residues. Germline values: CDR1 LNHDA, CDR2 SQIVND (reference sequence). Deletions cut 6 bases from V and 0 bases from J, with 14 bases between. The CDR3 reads CASRSMGKANYGYTF. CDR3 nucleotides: TGTGCCAGTAGGAGTATGGGCAAAGCTAACTATGGCTACACCTTC.

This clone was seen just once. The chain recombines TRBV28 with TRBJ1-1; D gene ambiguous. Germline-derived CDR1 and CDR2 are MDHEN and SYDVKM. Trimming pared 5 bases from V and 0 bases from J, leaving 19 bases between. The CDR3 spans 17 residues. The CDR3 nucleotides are TGTGCCAGCAGTCCACCCCCTGGAGGGTACATGAACACTGAAGCTTTCTTT. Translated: CASSPPPGGYMNTEAFF.

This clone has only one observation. CDR3 loop: CASSPGTLQSQETQYF. The CDR3 region has the DNA TGCGCCAGCAGCCCCGGGACACTCCAGAGCCAAGAGACCCAGTACTTC. The chain links TRBV5-1 to TRBJ2-5, with D possibly matching TRBD1 (6 bases). Germline V gives CDR1 SGHRS, CDR2 YFSETQ. The V and J ends lost 4 bases and 1 base respectively, with 17 bases between them. The CDR3 loop spans 16 amino acids.

CDR3 protein: CASSGEIKCHKSRANVLTF. In nucleotides, the CDR3 is TGTGCCAGCAGCGGTGAAATTAAGTGCCACAAAAGTCGGGCCAACGTCCTGACTTTC. This chain connects TRBV7-7 to TRBJ2-6, with unresolved D. The germline V and J ends were trimmed by 5 bases and 5 bases, with 25 bases remaining between them. Germline V gene lookup returns CDR1 SSHAT and CDR2 FNYEAQ (reference sequence). CDR3 length equals 19 residues.

CDR3 DNA: TGCGCCAGCAGCCGCCATCCTAGACAGGGTAATGAAAAACTGTTTTTT. This sequence encodes CASSRHPRQGNEKLFF. J is TRBJ1-4 and V is TRBV4-3; 7 bases line up with TRBD1. This CDR3 has 16 residues. Germline trimming cut 4 bases from V and 4 bases from J; bases unmatched to any gene: 9. The germline gives CDR1 LGHNA, CDR2 YSLEER.

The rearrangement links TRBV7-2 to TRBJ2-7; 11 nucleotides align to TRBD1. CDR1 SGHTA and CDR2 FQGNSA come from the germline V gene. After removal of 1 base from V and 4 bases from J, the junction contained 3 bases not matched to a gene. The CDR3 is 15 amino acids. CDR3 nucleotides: TGTGCCAGCAGCTTAGGGGGACAGGGGGGATACGAGCAGTACTTC. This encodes CASSLGGQGGYEQYF.

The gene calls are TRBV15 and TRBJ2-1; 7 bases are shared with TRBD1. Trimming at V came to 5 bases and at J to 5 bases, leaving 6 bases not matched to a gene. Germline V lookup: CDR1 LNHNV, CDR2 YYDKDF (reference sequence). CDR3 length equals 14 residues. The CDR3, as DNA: TGTGCCACCAGCGGGGACGGACAGGACAATGAGCAGTTCTTC. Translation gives CATSGDGQDNEQFF. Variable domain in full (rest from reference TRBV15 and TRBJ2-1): DAMVIQNPRYQVTQFGKPVTLSCSQTLNHNVMYWYQQKSSQAPKLLFHYYDKDFNNEADTPDNFQSRRPNTSFCFLDIRSPGLGDTAMYLCATSGDGQDNEQFFGPGTRLTVL.

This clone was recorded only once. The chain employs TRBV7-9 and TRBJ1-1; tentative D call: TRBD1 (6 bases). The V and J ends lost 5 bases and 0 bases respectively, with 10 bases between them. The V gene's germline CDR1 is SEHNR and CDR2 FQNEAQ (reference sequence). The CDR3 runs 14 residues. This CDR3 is CASSVQGMNTEAFF. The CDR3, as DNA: TGTGCCAGCAGCGTACAGGGTATGAACACTGAAGCTTTCTTT.

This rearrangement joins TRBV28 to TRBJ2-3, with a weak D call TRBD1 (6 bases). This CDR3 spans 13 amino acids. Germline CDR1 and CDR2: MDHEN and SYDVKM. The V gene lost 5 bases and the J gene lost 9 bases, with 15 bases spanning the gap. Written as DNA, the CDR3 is TGTGCCAGCAGTCTTACAACAGGGCGGACGCAGTATTTT. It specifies CASSLTTGRTQYF. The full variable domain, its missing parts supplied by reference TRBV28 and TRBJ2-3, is DVKVTQSSRYLVKRTGEKVFLECVQDMDHENMFWYRQDPGLGLRLIYFSYDVKMKEKGDIPEGYSVSREKKERFSLILESASTNQTSMYLCASSLTTGRTQYFGPGTRLTVL.

In DNA form, the CDR3 reads TGTGCCAGCAGCTTAGTCGGAGGAATGGAGACCCAGTACTTC. It specifies CASSLVGGMETQYF. The chain carries TRBV7-9 and TRBJ2-5, with D perhaps TRBD2 (5 bases). The CDR3 has 14 residues. V lost 1 base to trimming and J lost 5 bases, with 11 bases between them. The germline CDR1 and CDR2 sequences are SEHNR and FQNEAQ (reference sequence).

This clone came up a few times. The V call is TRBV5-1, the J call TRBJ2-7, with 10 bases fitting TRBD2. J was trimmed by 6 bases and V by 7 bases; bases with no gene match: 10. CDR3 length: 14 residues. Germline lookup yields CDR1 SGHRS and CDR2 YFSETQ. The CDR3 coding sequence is TGCGCCAGCGGAAGTCTAGCGGGAGTGAGCGAGCAGTACTTC. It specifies CASGSLAGVSEQYF.

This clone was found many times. This CDR3 reads CAIGRLATRLKSRSYEQYF. CDR3 bases: TGTGCCATCGGGAGACTAGCGACCCGCCTAAAGTCAAGGTCCTACGAGCAGTACTTC. The rearrangement joins TRBV10-3 to TRBJ2-7, with 8 positions matching TRBD2. Germline-derived CDR1 and CDR2 are ENHRY and SYGVKD. The CDR3 has 19 amino acids. The V segment lost 8 bases and the J segment 1 base; nucleotides outside the gene matches: 22.

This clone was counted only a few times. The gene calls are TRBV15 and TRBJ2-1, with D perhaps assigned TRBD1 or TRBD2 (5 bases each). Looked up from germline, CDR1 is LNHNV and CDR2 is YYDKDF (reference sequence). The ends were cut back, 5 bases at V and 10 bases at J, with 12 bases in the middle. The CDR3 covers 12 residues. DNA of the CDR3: TGTGCCACCAGCGTCCCGGGACCCGAGCAGTTCTTC. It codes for CATSVPGPEQFF.

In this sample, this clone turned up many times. The CDR3 loop is CASRRTSGNYNEQFF. The DNA for the CDR3 is TGTGCCAGCAGGCGCACTAGCGGAAACTACAATGAGCAGTTCTTC. The gene calls are TRBV6-5 and TRBJ2-1; 8 bases match TRBD2. Trimming took 6 bases from V and 3 from J; bases not matched to a gene: 7. This CDR3 is 15 amino acids long. From germline, CDR1 is MNHEY and CDR2 SVGAGI.

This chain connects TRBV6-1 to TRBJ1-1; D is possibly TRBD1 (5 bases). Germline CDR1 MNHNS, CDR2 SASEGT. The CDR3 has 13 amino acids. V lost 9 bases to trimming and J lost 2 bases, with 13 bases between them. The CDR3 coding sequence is TGTGCCAGTCCGAAGAGGGGTAACACTGAAGCTTTCTTT. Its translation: CASPKRGNTEAFF.

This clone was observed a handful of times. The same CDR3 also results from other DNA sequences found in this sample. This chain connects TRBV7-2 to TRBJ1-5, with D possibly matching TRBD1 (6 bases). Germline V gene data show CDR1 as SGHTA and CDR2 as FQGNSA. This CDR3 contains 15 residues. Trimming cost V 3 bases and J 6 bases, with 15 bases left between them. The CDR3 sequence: CASSFRGGGGQPQHF. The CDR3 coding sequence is TGTGCCAGCAGCTTTAGGGGGGGCGGGGGTCAGCCCCAGCATTTT.

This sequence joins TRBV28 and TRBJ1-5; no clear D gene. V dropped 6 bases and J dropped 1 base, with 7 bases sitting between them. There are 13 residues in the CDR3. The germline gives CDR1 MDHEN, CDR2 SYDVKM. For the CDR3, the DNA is TGTGCCAGCAGACCGACAAGCAATCAGCCCCAGCATTTT. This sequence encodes CASRPTSNQPQHF.

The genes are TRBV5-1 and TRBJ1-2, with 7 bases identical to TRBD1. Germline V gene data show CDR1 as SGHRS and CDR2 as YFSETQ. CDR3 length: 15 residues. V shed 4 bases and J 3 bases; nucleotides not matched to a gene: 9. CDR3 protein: CASSTTRGDDYGYTF. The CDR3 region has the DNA TGCGCCAGCAGCACGACCAGGGGGGACGACTATGGCTACACCTTC.

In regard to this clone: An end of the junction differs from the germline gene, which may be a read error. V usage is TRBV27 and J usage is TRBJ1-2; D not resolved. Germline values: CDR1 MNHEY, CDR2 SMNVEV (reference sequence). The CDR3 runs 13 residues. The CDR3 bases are TGTGGCAGCAGTTTAATGATAGACTATGGCTACACCTTC. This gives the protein CGSSLMIDYGYTF.

Written as DNA, the CDR3 is TGCGCCAGCAGGCCTAGCGGGAGCTACAATGAGCAGTTCTTC. Its translation: CASRPSGSYNEQFF. The rearrangement joins TRBV5-1 to TRBJ2-1, with 10 positions matching TRBD2. Germline trimming cut 5 bases from V and 3 bases from J; bases unmatched to any gene: 2. The CDR3 is 14 residues long. CDR1 SGHRS and CDR2 YFSETQ come from the germline V gene.

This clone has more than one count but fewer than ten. The CDR3: CAISEQQAYEQYF. For the CDR3, the DNA is TGTGCCATCAGTGAACAACAGGCCTACGAGCAGTACTTC. The rearrangement joins TRBV10-3 to TRBJ2-7; D may be TRBD1 (5 bases). This CDR3 region has 13 residues. Germline loops: CDR1 ENHRY, CDR2 SYGVKD. Trimming took off 3 bases at V and 2 bases at J, with 8 bases between the two ends.

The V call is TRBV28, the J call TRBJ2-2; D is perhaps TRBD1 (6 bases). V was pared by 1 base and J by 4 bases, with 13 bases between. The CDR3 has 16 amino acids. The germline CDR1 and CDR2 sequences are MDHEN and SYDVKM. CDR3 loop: CASSLSGTTATGELFF. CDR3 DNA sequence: TGTGCCAGCAGTTTATCAGGGACAACTGCCACCGGGGAGCTGTTTTTT.

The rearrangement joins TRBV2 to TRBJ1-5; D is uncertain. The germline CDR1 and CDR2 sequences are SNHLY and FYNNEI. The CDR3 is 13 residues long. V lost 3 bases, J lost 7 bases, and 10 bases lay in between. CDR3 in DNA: TGTGCCAGCAGTGACCGAGAAGGACAGCCCCAGCATTTT. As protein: CASSDREGQPQHF. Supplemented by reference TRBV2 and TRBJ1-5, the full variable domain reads EPEVTQTPSHQVTQMGQEVILRCVPISNHLYFYWYRQILGQKVEFLVSFYNNEISEKSEIFDDQFSVERPDGSNFTLKIRSTKLEDSAMYFCASSDREGQPQHFGDGTRLSIL.